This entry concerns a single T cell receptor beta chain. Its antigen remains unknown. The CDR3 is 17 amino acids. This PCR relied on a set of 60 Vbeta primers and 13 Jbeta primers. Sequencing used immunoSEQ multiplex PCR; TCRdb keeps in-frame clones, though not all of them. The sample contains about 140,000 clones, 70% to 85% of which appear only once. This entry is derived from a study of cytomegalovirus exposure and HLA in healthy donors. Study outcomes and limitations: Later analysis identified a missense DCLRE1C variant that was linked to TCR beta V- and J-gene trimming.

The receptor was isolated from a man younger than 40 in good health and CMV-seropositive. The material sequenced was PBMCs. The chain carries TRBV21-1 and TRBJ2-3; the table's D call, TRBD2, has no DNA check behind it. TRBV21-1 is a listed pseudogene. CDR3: CASSKAIASGGQDTQYF. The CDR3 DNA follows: TGTGCCAGCAGCAAAGCGATCGCTAGCGGGGGTCAAGATACGCAGTATTTT.